This T cell receptor (beta chain) emerged from a study of PD-L1 blockade in urothelial cancer. Overall study context: In about 2014, patients got going on atezolizumab, taking 1,200 mg intravenously every 3 weeks. Males with bladder-origin urothelial cancer constituted about nine tenths of the roughly 29 patients. Investigators checked blood 3 weeks (second dose) and 6 weeks after treatment start.

The germline V gene has CDR1 KGHSH and CDR2 LQKENI. V lost 6 bases, J lost 6 bases, and 9 bases lay in between. The CDR3 runs 12 residues. Time point meaning: peripheral blood 6 weeks after treatment start. Peripheral blood mononuclear cells were collected from every patient before and during treatment, yielding between 1 and 8 samples per patient. Data came from immunoSEQ multiplex PCR; TCRdb stores just in-frame clones and leaves some out. The sample lists about 50,000 clones; 70% to 90% were seen once. The sample consisted of PBMCs, taken around atezolizumab (anti-PD-L1) treatment. The genes are TRBV18 and TRBJ2-1; the D gene is possibly TRBD1 (6 bases). The TCR comes from a man between 65 and 79 years old with urothelial cancer. As DNA, the CDR3 is TGTGCCAGCTCGCCGGACAGCAATGAGCAGTTCTTC. This sequence encodes CASSPDSNEQFF.